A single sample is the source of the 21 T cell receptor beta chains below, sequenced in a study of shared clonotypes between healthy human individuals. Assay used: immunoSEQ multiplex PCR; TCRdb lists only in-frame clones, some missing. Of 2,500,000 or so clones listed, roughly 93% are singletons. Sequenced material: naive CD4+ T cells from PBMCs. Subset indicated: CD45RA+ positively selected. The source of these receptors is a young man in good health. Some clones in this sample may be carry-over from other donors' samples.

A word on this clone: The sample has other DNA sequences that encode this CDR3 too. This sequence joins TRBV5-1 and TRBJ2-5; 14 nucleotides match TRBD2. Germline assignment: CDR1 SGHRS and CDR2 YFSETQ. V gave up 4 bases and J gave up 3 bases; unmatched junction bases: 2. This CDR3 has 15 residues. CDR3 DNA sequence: TGCGCCAGCAGCCGGGGACTAGCGGGGGAAGAGACCCAGTACTTC. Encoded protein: CASSRGLAGEETQYF.

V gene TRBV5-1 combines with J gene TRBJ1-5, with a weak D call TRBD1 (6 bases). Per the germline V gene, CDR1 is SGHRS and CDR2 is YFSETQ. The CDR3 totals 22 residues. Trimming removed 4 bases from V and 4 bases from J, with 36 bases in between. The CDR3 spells CASSLTEVTGSLWMGENQPQHF. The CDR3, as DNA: TGCGCCAGCAGCCTGACGGAGGTCACAGGGAGTTTGTGGATGGGGGAAAATCAGCCCCAGCATTTT.

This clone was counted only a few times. This CDR3 is CASSLGQGNAGELFF. CDR3 sequence (DNA): TGCGCCAGCAGCCTCGGACAGGGGAATGCCGGGGAGCTGTTTTTT. J is TRBJ2-2 and V is TRBV5-1; 9 nucleotides align to TRBD1. V was clipped by 4 bases and J by 6 bases; unmatched bases: 7. Germline V CDR1 and CDR2: SGHRS, YFSETQ. This CDR3 is built from 15 residues.

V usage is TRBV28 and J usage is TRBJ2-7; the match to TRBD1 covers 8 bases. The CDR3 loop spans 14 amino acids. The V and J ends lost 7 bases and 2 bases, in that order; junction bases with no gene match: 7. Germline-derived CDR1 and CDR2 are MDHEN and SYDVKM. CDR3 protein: CASITRDRPYEQYF. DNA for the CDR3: TGTGCCAGCATCACCCGGGACAGGCCCTACGAGCAGTACTTC.

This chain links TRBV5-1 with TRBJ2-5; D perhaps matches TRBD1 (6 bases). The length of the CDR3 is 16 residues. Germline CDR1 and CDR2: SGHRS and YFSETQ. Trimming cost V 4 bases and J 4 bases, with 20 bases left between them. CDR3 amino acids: CASSQTIQGVGETQYF. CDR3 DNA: TGCGCCAGCAGCCAAACAATACAGGGTGTAGGAGAGACCCAGTACTTC.

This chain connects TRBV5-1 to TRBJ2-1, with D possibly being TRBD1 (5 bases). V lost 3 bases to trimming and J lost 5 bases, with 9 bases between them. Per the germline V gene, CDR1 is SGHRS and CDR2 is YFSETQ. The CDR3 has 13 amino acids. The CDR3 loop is CASSWQTDNEQFF. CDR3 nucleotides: TGCGCCAGCAGCTGGCAGACAGACAATGAGCAGTTCTTC.

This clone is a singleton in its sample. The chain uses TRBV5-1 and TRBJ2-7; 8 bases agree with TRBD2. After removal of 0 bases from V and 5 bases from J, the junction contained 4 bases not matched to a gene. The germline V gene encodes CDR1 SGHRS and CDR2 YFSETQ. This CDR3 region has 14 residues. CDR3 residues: CASSLGSGNNEQYF. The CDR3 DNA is TGCGCCAGCAGCTTGGGTAGCGGGAATAACGAGCAGTACTTC.

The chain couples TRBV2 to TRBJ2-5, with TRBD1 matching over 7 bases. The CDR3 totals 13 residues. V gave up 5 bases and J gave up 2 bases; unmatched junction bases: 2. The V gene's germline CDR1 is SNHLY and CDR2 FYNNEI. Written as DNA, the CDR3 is TGTGCCAGCAGTACGGGACAGCAAGAGACCCAGTACTTC. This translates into CASSTGQQETQYF.

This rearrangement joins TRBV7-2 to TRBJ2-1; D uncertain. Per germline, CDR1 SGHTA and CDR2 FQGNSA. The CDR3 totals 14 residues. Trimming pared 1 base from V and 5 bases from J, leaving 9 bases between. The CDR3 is CASSLVQPNNEQFF. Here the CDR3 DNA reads TGTGCCAGCAGCTTAGTCCAACCCAACAATGAGCAGTTCTTC.

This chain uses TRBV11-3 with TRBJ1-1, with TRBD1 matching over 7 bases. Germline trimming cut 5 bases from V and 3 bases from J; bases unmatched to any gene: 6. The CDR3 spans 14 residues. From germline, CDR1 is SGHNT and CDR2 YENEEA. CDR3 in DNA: TGTGCCAGCAGCCGGGACAGTAAAGACACTGAAGCTTTCTTT. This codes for CASSRDSKDTEAFF.

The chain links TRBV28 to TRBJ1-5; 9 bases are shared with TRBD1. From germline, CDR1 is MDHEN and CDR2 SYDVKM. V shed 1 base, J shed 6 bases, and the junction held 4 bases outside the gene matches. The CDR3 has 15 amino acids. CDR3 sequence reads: CASSLSTGGGQPQHF. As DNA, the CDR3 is TGTGCCAGCAGTTTATCGACAGGGGGGGGTCAGCCCCAGCATTTT.

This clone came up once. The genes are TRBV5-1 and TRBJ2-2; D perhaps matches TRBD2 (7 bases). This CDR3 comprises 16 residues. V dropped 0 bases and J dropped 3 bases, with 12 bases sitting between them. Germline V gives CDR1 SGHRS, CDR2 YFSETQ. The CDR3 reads CASSLEAGAYTGELFF. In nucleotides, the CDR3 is TGCGCCAGCAGCTTGGAGGCGGGGGCGTACACCGGGGAGCTGTTTTTT. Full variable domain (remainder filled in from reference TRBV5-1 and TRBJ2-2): KAGVTQTPRYLIKTRGQQVTLSCSPISGHRSVSWYQQTPGQGLQFLFEYFSETQRNKGNFPGRFSGRQFSNSRSEMNVSTLELGDSALYLCASSLEAGAYTGELFFGEGSRLTVL.

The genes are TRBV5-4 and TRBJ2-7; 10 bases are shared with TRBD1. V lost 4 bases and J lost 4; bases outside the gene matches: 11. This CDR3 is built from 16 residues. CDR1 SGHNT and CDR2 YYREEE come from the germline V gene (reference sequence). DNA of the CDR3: TGTGCCAGCAGCGGGACAGGGGCCAAACGCCGTTACGAGCAGTACTTC. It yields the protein CASSGTGAKRRYEQYF. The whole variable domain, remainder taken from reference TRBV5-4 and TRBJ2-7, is ETGVTQSPTHLIKTRGQQVTLRCSSQSGHNTVSWYQQALGQGPQFIFQYYREEENGRGNFPPRFSGLQFPNYSSELNVNALELDDSALYLCASSGTGAKRRYEQYFGPGTRLTVT.

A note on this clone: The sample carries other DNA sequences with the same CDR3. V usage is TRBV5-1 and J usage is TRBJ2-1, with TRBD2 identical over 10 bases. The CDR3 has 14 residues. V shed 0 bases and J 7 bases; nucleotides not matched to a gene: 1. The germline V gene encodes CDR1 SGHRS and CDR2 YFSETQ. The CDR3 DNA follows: TGCGCCAGCAGCTTGGCGACTAGCGGGAATGAGCAGTTCTTC. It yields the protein CASSLATSGNEQFF.

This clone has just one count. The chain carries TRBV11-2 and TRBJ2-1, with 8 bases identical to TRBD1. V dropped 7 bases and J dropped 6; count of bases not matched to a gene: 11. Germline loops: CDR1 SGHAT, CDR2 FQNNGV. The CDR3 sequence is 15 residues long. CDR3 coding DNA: TGTGCCAGCAAGACATTAGGACAGGGCCCCAATGAGCAGTTCTTC. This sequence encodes CASKTLGQGPNEQFF.

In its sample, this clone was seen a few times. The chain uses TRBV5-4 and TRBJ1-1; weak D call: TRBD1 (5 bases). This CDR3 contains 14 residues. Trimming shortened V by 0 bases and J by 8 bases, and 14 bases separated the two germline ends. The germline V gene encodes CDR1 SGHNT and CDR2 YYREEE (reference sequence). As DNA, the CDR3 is TGTGCCAGCAGCTTGGGGGGGGGACCCATAGAAGCTTTCTTT. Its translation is CASSLGGGPIEAFF.

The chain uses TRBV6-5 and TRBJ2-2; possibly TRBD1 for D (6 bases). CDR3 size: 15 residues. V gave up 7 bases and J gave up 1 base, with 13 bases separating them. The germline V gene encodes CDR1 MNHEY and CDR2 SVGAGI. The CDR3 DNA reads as TGTGCCAGCACCTTTGACAGGAAGAACACCGGGGAGCTGTTTTTT. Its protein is CASTFDRKNTGELFF.

This CDR3 is CASSLTGIADEQFF. In nucleotides, the CDR3 is TGCGCCAGCAGCCTGACAGGGATTGCGGATGAGCAGTTCTTC. V usage is TRBV5-1 and J usage is TRBJ2-1; 7 bases align to TRBD1. Germline assignment: CDR1 SGHRS and CDR2 YFSETQ. Trimming removed 4 bases from V and 8 bases from J; junction bases left unmatched: 9. The CDR3 loop spans 14 amino acids. Looking up the rest from reference TRBV5-1 and TRBJ2-1 gives the full variable domain: KAGVTQTPRYLIKTRGQQVTLSCSPISGHRSVSWYQQTPGQGLQFLFEYFSETQRNKGNFPGRFSGRQFSNSRSEMNVSTLELGDSALYLCASSLTGIADEQFFGPGTRLTVL.

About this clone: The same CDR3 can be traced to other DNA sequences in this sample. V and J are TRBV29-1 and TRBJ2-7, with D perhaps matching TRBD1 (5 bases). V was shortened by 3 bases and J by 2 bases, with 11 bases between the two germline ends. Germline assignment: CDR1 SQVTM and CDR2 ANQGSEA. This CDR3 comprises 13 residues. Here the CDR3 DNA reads TGCAGCGTTGACGGGCAGGGCACCTACGAGCAGTACTTC. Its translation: CSVDGQGTYEQYF.

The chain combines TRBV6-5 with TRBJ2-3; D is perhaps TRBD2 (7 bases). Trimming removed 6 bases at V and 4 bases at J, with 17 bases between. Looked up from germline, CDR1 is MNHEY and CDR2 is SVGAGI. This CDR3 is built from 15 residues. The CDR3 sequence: CASRGGAGVPDTQYF. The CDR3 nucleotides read TGTGCCAGCAGAGGGGGGGCGGGAGTCCCAGATACGCAGTATTTT.

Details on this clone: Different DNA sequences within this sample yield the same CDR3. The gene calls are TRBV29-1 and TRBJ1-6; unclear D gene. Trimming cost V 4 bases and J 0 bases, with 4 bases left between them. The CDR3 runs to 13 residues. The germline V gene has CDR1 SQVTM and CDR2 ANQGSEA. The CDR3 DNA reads TGCAGCGTTGCTAGCTCCTATAATTCACCCCTCCACTTT. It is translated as CSVASSYNSPLHF.